This T cell receptor beta chain comes out of a study of T cells in Graves' hyperthyroidism and ophthalmopathy (dated by TCRdb to about 2019). A note on the overall study: Peripheral blood samples were taken at initial diagnosis, before any treatment was given. TCR V-J signatures able to tell the groups apart were searched for in a discovery cohort of 90 to 100 patients, of whom more than 40 had Graves' ophthalmopathy and around 56 had stable Graves' hyperthyroidism. Prospective prediction of ophthalmopathy was tested in an independent validation cohort of fewer than 20 hyperthyroidism patients and 15 to 17 patients who later progressed to ophthalmopathy. The roughly 91 discovery patients were randomly divided into training and test sets at a 7:3 ratio. The study also compared thyroid tissue and blood T-cell repertoires from several Graves' hyperthyroidism patients. Following sampling, methimazole starting at 30 mg daily was given to hyperthyroidism patients, and high-dose intravenous methylprednisolone was given to ophthalmopathy patients. TCR Vbeta CDR3 sequencing of 135 peripheral blood samples (around 45 ophthalmopathy, roughly 74 hyperthyroidism and approximately 17 progressor patients) is reported in the paper.

Via the germline V gene, CDR1 is MRHNA and CDR2 SNTAGT. Measured from the cysteine to the phenylalanine, the CDR3 is 17 residues long. Only the CDR3 DNA stays, 51 bases, in frame from base 1. V is cut by 0 bases and J by 8 bases, and the space between the germline ends is 20 bases. Graves' hyperthyroidism was defined as stable when no progression to ophthalmopathy occurred over 18 months of follow-up. Hyperthyroidism patients were newly diagnosed, had a disease duration of under 2 months, and were aged 18 to 65 years. Patients with uncontrolled infections, other autoimmune diseases, pregnancy or lactation were excluded. Diagnoses relied on clinical symptoms, serum thyroxine and TRAb, thyroid ultrasound and orbital computed tomography. Ficoll-Paque density gradient centrifugation was used to isolate PBMCs from around 10 ml of fresh peripheral blood. Total RNA was extracted with Trizol reagent, and quality was checked on an Agilent 2100 Bioanalyzer.

The TCR beta CDR3 regions were amplified from the RNA transcripts. The TCR CDR3 was subjected to a first round of RT-PCR using the HTBI primer set and the Qiagen OneStep RT-PCR kit. Libraries were constructed in a second round of multiplex PCR, after which size selection and purification were carried out. The libraries were sequenced on an Illumina HiSeq2000 using paired-end 100 bp reads. The authors' analysis ran thus. SOAPnuke was used to process the raw data, throwing out any read that contained adapters or uncalled bases, had a mean Phred below 15, or lacked an exact constant-primer or identifier match. High-quality paired reads were merged with COPE v1.2.5, and unique nucleotide sequences were defined as clonotypes. Clonotypes were aligned to IMGT TRBV, TRBD and TRBJ reference segments using MiTCR v1.1. Analysis was restricted to V-J combinations with a frequency above 0.0001, which covered roughly 99% of repertoires. A TCS score was defined as the ratio of F50 (clonal expansion) to E x V (chaos), with BLOSUM62-based TCRdist applied between CDR3 peptides within each V-J. Welch's t-statistics and random forest reduced 450 to 600 V-J features to 10 to 15, which were used in a naive Bayes classifier (R e1071). TCRdb cleaned the public reads at Q25 with fastp, built clones with MiXCR and kept in-frame beta chains. One record per CDR3 amino acid sequence lists the most common genes and DNA. The V and J calls shown here were made by TCRdb, not taken from the authors' results. In this sample the table shows over 200,000 distinct CDR3 sequences, roughly 15% of which occur a single time. The ten largest account for 50% of the sample.

Worth noting for this clonotype: The antigen it binds to is not known. It has no much larger one-base neighbor in the sample; base qualities were not kept.

Overall study outcomes, separate from this receptor: A model built on a 13 V-J signature distinguished ophthalmopathy from stable hyperthyroidism, reaching approximately 89% sensitivity and approximately 83% specificity in cross-validation and 80%/75% in testing. Most expanded thyroid clonotypes (frequency above 0.001) were also detected in blood, a finding suggesting that blood repertoires may reflect thyroid immune responses. No statistical method was used to fix the sample size in advance, and group allocation was not hidden from the investigators. In validation, the model predicted progression to ophthalmopathy a median of about 5.9 months before onset, with about 71% sensitivity and 72.22% specificity.

The origin of this receptor is a man aged 45-65 years with Graves' hyperthyroidism. The sequence links TRBV6-4 to TRBJ2-1; a tentative D match to TRBD2 spans 7 bases. Sequences were obtained from blood. At the DNA level, the sequence is TGTGCCAGCAGTGACTCGAGTGAGGGGGGGGGTCTAGATGAGCAGTTCTTC. It translates as CASSDSSEGGGLDEQFF.